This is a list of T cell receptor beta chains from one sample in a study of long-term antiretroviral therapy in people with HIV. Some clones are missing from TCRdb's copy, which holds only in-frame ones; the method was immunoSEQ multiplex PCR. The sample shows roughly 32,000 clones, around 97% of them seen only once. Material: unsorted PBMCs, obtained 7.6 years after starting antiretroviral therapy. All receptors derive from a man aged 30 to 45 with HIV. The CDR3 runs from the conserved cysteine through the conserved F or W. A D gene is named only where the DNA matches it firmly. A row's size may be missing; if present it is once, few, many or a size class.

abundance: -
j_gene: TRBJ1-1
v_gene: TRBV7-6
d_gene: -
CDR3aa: CASSPRMNTEAFF
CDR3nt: TGTGCCAGCAGCCCCCGGATGAACACTGAAGCTTTCTTT

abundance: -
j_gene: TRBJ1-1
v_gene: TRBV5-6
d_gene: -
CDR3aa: CASSIGRSEAFF
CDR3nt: TGTGCCAGCAGCATAGGGAGGTCTGAAGCTTTCTTT

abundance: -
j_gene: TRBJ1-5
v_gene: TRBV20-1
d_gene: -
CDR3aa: CSAKIDQPQHF
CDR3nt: TGCAGTGCTAAGATTGATCAGCCCCAGCATTTT

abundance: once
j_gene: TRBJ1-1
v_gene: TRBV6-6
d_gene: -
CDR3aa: CASSYSVNTEAFF
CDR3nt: TGTGCCAGCAGTTACTCGGTGAACACTGAAGCTTTCTTT

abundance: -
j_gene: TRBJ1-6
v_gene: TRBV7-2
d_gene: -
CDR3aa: CASSLGGRYNSPLHF
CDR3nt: TGTGCCAGCAGCTTAGGGGGACGGTATAATTCACCCCTCCACTTT

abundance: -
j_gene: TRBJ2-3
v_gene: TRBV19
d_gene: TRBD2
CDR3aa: CASEATSGRRADTQYF
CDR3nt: TGTGCCAGTGAGGCGACTAGCGGGAGGAGGGCAGATACGCAGTATTTT

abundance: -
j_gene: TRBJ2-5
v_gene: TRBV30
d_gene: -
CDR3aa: CAWSGPETQYF
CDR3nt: TGTGCCTGGAGTGGACCAGAGACCCAGTACTTC

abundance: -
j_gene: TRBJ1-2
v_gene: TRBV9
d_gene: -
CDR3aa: CASSAGSNYGYTF
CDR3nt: TGTGCCAGCAGCGCAGGGAGCAACTATGGCTACACCTTC

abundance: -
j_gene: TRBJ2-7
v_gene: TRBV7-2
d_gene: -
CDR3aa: CASSTGSSYEQYF
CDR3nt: TGTGCCAGCAGCACCGGGTCGTCCTACGAGCAGTACTTC

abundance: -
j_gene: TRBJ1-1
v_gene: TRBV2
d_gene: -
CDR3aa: CASRDGEAFF
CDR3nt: TGTGCCAGCCGGGACGGTGAAGCTTTCTTT

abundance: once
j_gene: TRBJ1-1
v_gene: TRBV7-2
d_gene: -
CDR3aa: CATQGTAAGTEAFF
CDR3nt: TGTGCCACACAAGGGACTGCCGCGGGCACTGAAGCTTTCTTT